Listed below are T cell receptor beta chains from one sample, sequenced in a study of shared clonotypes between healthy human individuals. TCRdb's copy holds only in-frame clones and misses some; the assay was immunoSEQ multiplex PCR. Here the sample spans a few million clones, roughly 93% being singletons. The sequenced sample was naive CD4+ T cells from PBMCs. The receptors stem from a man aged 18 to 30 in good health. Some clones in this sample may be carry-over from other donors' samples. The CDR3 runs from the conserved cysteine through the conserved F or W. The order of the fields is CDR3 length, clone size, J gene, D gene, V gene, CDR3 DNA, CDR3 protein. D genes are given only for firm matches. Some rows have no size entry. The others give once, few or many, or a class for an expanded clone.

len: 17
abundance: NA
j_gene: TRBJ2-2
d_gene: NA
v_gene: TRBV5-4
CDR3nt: TGTGCCAGCAGCCTAAGTCCGGGACCGACGAACACCGGGGAGCTGTTTTTT
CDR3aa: CASSLSPGPTNTGELFF

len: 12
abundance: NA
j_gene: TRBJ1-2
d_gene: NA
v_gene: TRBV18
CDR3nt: TGTGCCAGCTCCCTCAGCAACTATGGCTACACCTTC
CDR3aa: CASSLSNYGYTF

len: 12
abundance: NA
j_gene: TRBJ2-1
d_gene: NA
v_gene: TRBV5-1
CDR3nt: TGCGCCAGCAGCTTCTTCGGGGGAGAGCAGTTCTTC
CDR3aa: CASSFFGGEQFF

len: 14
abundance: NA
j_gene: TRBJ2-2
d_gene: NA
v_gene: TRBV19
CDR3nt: TGTGCCAGTAGTAACCTGGGAAAGGCCGGGGAGCTGTTTTTT
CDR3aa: CASSNLGKAGELFF

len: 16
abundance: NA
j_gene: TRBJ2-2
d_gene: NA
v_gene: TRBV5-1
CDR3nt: TGCGCCAGCAGCTTCGGGAGGGGGCCGAACACCGGGGAGCTGTTTTTT
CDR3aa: CASSFGRGPNTGELFF

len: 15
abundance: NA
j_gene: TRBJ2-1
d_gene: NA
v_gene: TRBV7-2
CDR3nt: TGTGCCAGCAGCTTGGTTAGGGTCGGTTTGAATGAGCAGTTCTTC
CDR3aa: CASSLVRVGLNEQFF

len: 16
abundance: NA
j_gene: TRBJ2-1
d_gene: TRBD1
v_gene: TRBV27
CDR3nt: TGTGCCAGCAGTTCCTCTAGCGCGCAGGGGGCTAATGAGCAGTTCTTC
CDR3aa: CASSSSSAQGANEQFF

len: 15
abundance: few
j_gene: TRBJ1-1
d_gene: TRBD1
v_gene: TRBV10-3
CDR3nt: TGTGCCATCAGTGGTAGACAGGGGGCGGGTACTGAAGCTTTCTTT
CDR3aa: CAISGRQGAGTEAFF

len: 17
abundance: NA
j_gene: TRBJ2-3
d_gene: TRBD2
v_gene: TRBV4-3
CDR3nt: TGCGCCAGCAGCCAACGACTAGCGGGAGGGCCAACAGATACGCAGTATTTT
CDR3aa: CASSQRLAGGPTDTQYF

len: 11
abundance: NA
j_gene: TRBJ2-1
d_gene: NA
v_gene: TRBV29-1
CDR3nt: TGCACCACTTGGACGGGGAATGAGCAGTTCTTC
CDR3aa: CTTWTGNEQFF

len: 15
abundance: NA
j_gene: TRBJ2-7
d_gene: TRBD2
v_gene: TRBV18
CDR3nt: TGTGCCAGCTCACAACAGCGGGGGACTCCTACGAGCGCTTATTTC
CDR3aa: CASSQQRGTPTSAYF

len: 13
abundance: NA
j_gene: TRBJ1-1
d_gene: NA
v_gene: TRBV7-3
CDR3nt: TGTGCCAGCAGCCCAGGGTTAAACACTGAAGCTTTCTTT
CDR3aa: CASSPGLNTEAFF

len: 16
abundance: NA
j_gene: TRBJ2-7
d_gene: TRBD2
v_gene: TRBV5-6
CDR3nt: TGTGCCAGCAGCCGTCGGACTAGCGGGATCTCCTACGAGCAGTACTTC
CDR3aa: CASSRRTSGISYEQYF

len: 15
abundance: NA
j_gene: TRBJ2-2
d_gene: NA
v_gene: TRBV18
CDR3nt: TGTGCCAGCTCACCAAACGGAGGGAGCACCGGGGAGCTGTTTTTT
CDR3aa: CASSPNGGSTGELFF

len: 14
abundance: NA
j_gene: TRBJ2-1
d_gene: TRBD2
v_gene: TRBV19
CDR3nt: TGTGCCAGTACCTTGACTAGCGGCACAACGGCGATGTTCTTC
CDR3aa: CASTLTSGTTAMFF

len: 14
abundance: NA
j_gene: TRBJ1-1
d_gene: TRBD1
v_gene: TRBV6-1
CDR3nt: TGTGCCAGCACCAGAGACAGGGGGAACACTGAAGCTTTCTTT
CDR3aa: CASTRDRGNTEAFF

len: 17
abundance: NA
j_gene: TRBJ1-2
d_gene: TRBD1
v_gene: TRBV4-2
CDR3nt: TGTGCCAGCAGCCAAGCCCGGGGGACAGGGGGTTCCTATGGCTACACCTTC
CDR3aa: CASSQARGTGGSYGYTF

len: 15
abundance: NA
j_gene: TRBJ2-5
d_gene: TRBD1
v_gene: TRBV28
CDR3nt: TGTGCCAGCAGTCCTCGGACAGGGGCCCAAGAGACCCAGTACTTC
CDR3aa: CASSPRTGAQETQYF

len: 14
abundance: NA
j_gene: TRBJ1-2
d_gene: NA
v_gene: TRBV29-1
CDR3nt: TGCAGCGTTGAACGGGTTGGGGGGCAGGGCGGCTACACCTTC
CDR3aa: CSVERVGGQGGYTF

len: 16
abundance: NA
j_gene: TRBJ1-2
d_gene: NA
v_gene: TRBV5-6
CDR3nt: TGTGCCAGCAGCTTGGTCCGCGGCACAGCTAACTATGGCTACACCTTC
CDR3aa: CASSLVRGTANYGYTF

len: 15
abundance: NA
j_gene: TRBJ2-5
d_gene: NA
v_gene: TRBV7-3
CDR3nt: TGTGCCAGCAGCTTAACGGTGGGTTTAGGAGAGACCCAGTACTTC
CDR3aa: CASSLTVGLGETQYF

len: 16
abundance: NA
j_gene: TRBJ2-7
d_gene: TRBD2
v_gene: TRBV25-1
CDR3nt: TGTGCCAGCAGTGAAGGACGGGCTAGCGGGAGCAACGAGCAGTACTTC
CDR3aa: CASSEGRASGSNEQYF